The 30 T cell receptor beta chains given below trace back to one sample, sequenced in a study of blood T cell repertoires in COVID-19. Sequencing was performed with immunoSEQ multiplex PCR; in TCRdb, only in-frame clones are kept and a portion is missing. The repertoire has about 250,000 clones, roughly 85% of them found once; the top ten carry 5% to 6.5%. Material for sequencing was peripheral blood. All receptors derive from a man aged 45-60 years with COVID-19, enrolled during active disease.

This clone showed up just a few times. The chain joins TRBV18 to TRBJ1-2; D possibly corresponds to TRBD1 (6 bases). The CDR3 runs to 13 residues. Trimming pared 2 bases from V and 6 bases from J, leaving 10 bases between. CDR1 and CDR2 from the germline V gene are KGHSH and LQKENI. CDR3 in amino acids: CASSPSRGNGYTF. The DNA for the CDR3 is TGTGCCAGCTCACCAAGCAGGGGAAATGGCTACACCTTC. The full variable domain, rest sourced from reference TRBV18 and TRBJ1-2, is NAGVMQNPRHLVRRRGQEARLRCSPMKGHSHVYWYRQLPEEGLKFMVYLQKENIIDESGMPKERFSAEFPKEGPSILRIQQVVRGDSAAYFCASSPSRGNGYTFGSGTRLTVV.

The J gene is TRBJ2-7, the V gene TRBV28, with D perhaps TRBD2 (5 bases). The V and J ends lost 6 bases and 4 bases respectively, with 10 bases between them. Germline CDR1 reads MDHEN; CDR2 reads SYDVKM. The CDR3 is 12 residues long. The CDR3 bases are TGTGCCAGCAGACTAGGTTCGTACGAGCAGTACTTC. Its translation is CASRLGSYEQYF.

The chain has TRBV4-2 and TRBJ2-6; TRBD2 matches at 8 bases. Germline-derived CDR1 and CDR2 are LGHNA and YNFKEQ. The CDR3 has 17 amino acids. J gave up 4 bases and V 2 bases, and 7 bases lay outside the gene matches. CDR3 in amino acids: CASSQQSGGLGANVLTF. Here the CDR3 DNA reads TGTGCCAGCAGCCAACAAAGCGGGGGTTTAGGGGCCAACGTCCTGACTTTC.

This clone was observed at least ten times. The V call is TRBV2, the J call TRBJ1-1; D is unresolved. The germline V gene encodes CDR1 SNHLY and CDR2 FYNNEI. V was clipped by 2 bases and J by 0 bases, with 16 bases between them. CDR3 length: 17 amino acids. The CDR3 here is CASSEPMEGSLNTEAFF. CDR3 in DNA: TGTGCCAGCAGTGAACCTATGGAGGGCTCCTTGAACACTGAAGCTTTCTTT.

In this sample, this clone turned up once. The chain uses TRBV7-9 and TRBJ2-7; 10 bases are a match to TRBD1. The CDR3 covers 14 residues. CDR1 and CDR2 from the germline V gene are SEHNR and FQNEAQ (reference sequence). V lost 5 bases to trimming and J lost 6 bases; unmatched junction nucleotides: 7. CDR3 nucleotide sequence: TGTGCCAGCAGCGCCCGGGACAGGGGTTTCGAGCAGTACTTC. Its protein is CASSARDRGFEQYF.

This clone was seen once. The CDR3 loop reads CANTPLNGPNSPLHF. In nucleotides, the CDR3 is TGTGCCAACACACCCCTCAATGGGCCAAATTCACCCCTCCACTTT. The chain uses TRBV27 and TRBJ1-6; D unclear. V was shortened by 10 bases and J by 7 bases, with 20 bases between the two germline ends. Per the germline V gene, CDR1 is MNHEY and CDR2 is SMNVEV (reference sequence). The CDR3 is made up of 15 amino acids.

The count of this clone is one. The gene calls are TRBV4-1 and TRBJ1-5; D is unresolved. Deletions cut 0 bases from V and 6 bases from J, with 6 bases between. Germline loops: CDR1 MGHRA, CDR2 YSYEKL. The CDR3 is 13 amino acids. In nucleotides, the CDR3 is TGCGCCAGCAGCCAAGAACGGGGTCAGCCCCAGCATTTT. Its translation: CASSQERGQPQHF.

Here the CDR3 DNA reads TGTGCCAGCAGCTTAGGGACGGGATTGAACGAGCAGTACTTC. Translation: CASSLGTGLNEQYF. The V gene is TRBV7-6, the J gene TRBJ2-7; possibly TRBD2 for D (5 bases). Between the trimmed V and J ends, which lost 1 base and 5 bases, there was a span of 12 bases. CDR3 length: 14 residues. Per germline, CDR1 SGHVS and CDR2 FNYEAQ.

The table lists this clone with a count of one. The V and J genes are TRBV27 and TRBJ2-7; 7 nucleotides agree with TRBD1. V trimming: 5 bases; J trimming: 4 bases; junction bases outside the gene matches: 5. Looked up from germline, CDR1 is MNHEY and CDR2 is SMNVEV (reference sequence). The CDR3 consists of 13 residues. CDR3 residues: CASSRDSRYEQYF. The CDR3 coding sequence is TGTGCCAGCAGTCGGGACAGTAGGTACGAGCAGTACTTC.

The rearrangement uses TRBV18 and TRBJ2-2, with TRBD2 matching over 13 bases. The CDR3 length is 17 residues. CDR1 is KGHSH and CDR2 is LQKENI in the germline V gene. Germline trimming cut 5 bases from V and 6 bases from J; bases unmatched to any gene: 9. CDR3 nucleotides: TGTGCCAGCTCAGCCGTGGGACTAGCGGGGCAGGCCGGGGAGCTGTTTTTT. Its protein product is CASSAVGLAGQAGELFF.

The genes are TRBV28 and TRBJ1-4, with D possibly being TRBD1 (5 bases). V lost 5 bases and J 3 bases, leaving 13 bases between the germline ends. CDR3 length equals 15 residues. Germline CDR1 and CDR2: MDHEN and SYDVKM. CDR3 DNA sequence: TGTGCCAGCAGTACCCGTGGGGCGGCTAATGAAAAACTGTTTTTT. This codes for CASSTRGAANEKLFF.

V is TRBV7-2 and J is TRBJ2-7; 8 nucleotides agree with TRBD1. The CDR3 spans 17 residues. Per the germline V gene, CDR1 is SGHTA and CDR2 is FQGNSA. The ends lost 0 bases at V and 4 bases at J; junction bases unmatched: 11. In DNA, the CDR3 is TGTGCCAGCAGCTTAGCTAGGTCGAGGACAGGGAAGTACGAGCAGTACTTC. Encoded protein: CASSLARSRTGKYEQYF.

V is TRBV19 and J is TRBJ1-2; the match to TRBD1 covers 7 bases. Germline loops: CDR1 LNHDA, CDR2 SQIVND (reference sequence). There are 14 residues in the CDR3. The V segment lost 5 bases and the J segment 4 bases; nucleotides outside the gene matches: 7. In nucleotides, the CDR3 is TGTGCCAGTAGTGCACAGGGGCGAAGCTATGGCTACACCTTC. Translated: CASSAQGRSYGYTF.

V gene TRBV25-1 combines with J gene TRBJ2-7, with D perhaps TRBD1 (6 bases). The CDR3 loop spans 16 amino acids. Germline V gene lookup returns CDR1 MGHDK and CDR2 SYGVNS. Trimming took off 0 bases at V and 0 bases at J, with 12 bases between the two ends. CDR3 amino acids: CASSEYLTDSSYEQYF. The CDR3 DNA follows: TGTGCCAGCAGTGAATATCTCACGGACAGCTCCTACGAGCAGTACTTC.

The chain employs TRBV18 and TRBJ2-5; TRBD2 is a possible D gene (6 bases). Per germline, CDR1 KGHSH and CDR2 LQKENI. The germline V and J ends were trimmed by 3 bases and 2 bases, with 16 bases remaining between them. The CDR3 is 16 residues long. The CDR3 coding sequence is TGTGCCAGCTCACCTATTTCGCGGGACGGACAAGAGACCCAGTACTTC. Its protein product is CASSPISRDGQETQYF.

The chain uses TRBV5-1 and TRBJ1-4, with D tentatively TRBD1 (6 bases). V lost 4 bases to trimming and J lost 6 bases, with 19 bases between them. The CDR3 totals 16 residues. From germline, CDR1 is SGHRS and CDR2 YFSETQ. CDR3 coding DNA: TGCGCCAGCAGCCCCAGGGAGGGCAGGGGAGATGAAAAACTGTTTTTT. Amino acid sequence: CASSPREGRGDEKLFF.

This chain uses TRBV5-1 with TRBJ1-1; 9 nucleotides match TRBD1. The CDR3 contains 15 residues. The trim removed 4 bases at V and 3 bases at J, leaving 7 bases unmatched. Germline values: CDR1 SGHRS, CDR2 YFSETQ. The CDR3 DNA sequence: TGCGCCAGCAGCCCTCGACAGGGGGGGGACACTGAAGCTTTCTTT. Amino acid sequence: CASSPRQGGDTEAFF.

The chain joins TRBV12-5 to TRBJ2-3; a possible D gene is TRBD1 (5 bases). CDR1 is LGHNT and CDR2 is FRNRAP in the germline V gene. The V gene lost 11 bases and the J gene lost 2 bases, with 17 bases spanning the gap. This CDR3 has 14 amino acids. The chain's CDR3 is CASELDRNTDTQYF. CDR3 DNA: TGTGCTTCTGAACTCGACAGAAACACAGATACGCAGTATTTT.

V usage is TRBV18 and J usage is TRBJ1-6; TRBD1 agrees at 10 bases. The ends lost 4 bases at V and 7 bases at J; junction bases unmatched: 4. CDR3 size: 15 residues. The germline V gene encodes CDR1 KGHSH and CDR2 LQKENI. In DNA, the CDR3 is TGTGCCAGCTCACGAGGGACAGGGGTAAATTCACCCCTCCACTTT. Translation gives CASSRGTGVNSPLHF.

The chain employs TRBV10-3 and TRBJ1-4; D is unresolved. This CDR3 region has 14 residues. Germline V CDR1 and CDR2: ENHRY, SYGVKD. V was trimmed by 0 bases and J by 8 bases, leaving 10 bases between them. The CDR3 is CAISESRAKEKLFF. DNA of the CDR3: TGTGCCATCAGTGAGTCGAGGGCGAAGGAAAAACTGTTTTTT.

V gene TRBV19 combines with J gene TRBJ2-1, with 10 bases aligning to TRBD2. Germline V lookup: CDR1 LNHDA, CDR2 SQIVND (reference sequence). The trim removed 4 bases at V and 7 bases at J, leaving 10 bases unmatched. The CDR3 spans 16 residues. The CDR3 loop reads CASSTLAGTTLNEQFF. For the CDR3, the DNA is TGTGCCAGTAGTACACTAGCGGGGACAACCTTAAATGAGCAGTTCTTC.

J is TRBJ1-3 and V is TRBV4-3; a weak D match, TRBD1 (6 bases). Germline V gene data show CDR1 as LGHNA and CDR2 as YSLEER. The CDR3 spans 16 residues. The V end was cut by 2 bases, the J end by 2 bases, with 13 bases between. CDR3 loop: CASSQSLGGPGNTIYF. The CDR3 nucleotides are TGCGCCAGCAGCCAAAGTTTGGGGGGGCCTGGAAACACCATATATTTT.

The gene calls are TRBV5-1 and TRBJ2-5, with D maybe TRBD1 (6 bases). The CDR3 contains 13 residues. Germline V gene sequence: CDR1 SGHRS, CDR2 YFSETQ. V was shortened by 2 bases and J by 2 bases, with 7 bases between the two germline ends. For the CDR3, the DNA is TGCGCCAGCAGCTTCGGACAGCAAGAGACCCAGTACTTC. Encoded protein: CASSFGQQETQYF.

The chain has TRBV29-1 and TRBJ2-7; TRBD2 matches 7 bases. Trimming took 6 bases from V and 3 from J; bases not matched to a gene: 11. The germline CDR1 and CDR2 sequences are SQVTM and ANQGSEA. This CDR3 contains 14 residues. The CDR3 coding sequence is TGCAGCGTCCCCCCAAAACCGGGGGGCTACGAGCAGTACTTC. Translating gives CSVPPKPGGYEQYF.

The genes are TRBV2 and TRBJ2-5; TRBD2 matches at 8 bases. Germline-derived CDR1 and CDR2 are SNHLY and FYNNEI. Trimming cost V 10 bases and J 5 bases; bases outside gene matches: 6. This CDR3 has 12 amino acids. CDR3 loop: CATGTRMETQYF. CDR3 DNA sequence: TGTGCCACTGGGACTAGGATGGAGACCCAGTACTTC.

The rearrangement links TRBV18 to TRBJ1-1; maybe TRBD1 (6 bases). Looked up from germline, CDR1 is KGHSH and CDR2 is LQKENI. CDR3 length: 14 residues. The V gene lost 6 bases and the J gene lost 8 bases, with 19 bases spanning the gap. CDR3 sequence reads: CASSLTWTELEAFF. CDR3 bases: TGTGCCAGCTCCCTTACCTGGACAGAACTGGAAGCTTTCTTT. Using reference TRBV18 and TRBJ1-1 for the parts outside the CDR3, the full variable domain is NAGVMQNPRHLVRRRGQEARLRCSPMKGHSHVYWYRQLPEEGLKFMVYLQKENIIDESGMPKERFSAEFPKEGPSILRIQQVVRGDSAAYFCASSLTWTELEAFFGQGTRLTVV.

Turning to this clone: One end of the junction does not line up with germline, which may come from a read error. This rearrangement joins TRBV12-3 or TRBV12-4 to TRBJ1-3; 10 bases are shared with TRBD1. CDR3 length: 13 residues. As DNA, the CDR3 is TGTGCCAGCAGTTTAGGGGATTCGGGACAGGGGAATTTT. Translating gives CASSLGDSGQGNF.

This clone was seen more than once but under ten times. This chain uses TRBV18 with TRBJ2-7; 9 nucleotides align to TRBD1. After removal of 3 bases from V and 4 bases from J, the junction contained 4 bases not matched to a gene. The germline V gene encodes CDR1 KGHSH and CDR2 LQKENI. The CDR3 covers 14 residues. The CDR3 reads CASSPRTGEYEQYF. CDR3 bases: TGTGCCAGCTCACCCCGGACAGGGGAATACGAGCAGTACTTC.

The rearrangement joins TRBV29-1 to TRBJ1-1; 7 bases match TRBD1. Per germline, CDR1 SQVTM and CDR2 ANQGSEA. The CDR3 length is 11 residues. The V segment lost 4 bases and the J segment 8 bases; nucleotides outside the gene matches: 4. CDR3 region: CSVVTGVEAFF. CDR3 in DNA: TGCAGCGTTGTAACAGGGGTAGAAGCTTTCTTT.

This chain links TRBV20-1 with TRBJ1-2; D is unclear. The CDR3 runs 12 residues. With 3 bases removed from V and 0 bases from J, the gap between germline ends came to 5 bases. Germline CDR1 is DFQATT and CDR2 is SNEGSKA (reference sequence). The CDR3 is CSASAANYGYTF. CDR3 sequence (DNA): TGCAGTGCTAGTGCCGCTAACTATGGCTACACCTTC.